These 2 T cell receptor beta chains originate from one sample sequenced in a study of T cells in Graves' hyperthyroidism and ophthalmopathy. TCR beta CDR3 regions were amplified from RNA. The TCR CDR3 was amplified in a first-round RT-PCR using the HTBI primer set. TCRdb called the multiplex PCR reads again in MiXCR, with one record for every CDR3 protein. The sample yields roughly 290,000 distinct CDR3 sequences, 13% seen once. The sequenced sample was blood. These receptors were collected from a woman under 40 with Graves' hyperthyroidism that later progressed to Graves' ophthalmopathy.

The sample holds many counts of this clonotype. The chain has TRBV7-2 and TRBJ1-4; possibly TRBD1 for D (5 bases). The CDR3 consists of 13 residues. CDR1 and CDR2 from the germline V gene are SGHTA and FQGNSA. Trimming took 5 bases from V and 9 from J, leaving 13 bases between them. The CDR3 DNA reads TGTGCCAGCAGCCGCTCGGACACCCAAAAACTGTTTTTT. This translates into CASSRSDTQKLFF. Supplemented by reference TRBV7-2 and TRBJ1-4, the full variable domain reads GAGVSQSPSNKVTEKGKDVELRCDPISGHTALYWYRQSLGQGLEFLIYFQGNSAPDKSGLPSDRFSAERTGGSVSTLTIQRTQQEDSAVYLCASSRSDTQKLFFGSGTQLSVL.

The rearrangement uses TRBV4-2 and TRBJ2-7; D uncertain. Trimming shortened V by 0 bases and J by 0 bases, and 9 bases separated the two germline ends. The CDR3 contains 15 residues. The V gene's germline CDR1 is LGHNA and CDR2 YNFKEQ. The CDR3 spells CASSQDSDNSYEQYF. CDR3 nucleotide sequence: TGTGCCAGCAGCCAAGATTCTGACAACTCCTACGAGCAGTACTTC.